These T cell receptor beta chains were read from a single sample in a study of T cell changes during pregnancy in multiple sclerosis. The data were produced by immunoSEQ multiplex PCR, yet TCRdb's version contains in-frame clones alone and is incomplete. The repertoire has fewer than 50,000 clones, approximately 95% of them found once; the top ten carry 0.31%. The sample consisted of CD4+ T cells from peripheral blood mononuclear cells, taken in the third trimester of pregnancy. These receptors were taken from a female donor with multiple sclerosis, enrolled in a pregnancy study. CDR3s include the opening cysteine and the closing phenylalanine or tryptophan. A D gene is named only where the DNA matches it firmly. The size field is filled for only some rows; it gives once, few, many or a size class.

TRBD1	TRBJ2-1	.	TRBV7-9	TGTGCCAGCAGCTTAGCGCGAGGGGGCGGCTCCTACAATGAGCAGTTCTTC	CASSLARGGGSYNEQFF
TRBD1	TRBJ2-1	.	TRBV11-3	TGTGCCAGCAGCTTAGGACAGGGGGAGGGGGATGAGCAGTTCTTC	CASSLGQGEGDEQFF
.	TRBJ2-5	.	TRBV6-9	TGTGCCAGCAGCCCTACATACCGCGACAGCGACGAGAGAGAGACCCAGTACTTC	CASSPTYRDSDERETQYF
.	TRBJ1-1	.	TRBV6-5	TGTGCCAGCAGTTACCGCGGACAATGGAACACTGAAGCTTTCTTT	CASSYRGQWNTEAFF
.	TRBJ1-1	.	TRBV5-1	TGCGCCAGCAGCTTGGCCCAGGCGAACACTGAAGCTTTCTTT	CASSLAQANTEAFF
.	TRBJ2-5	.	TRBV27	TGTGCCAGCAGTATCTCATCTAGGGAGACCCAGTACTTC	CASSISSRETQYF
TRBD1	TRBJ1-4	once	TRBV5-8	TGTGCCAGCAGCAGACGACAGGGGGCTAGTGAAAAACTGTTTTTT	CASSRRQGASEKLFF
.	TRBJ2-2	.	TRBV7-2	TGTGCCAGCAGCCCCGGACTTAACACCGGGGAGCTGTTTTTT	CASSPGLNTGELFF
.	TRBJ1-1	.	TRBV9	TGTGCCAGCAGCGCGTCTAACCAGAACACTGAAGCTTTCTTT	CASSASNQNTEAFF
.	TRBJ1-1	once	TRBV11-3	TGTGCCAGCAGCTTAACAGCCATGAACACTGAAGCTTTCTTT	CASSLTAMNTEAFF
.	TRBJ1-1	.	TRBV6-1	TGTGCCAGCAGTGAAGCCGTGCCAGTACAGGCTTTCTTT	CASSEAVPVQAFF
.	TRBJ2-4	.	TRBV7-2	TGTGCCAGCAGCTTAGTTGGAGGTTCCAGAAAAGCCAAAAACATTCAGTACTTC	CASSLVGGSRKAKNIQYF
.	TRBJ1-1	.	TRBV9	TGTGCCAGCAGCGTAGGAGTAATGAACACTGAAGCTTTCTTT	CASSVGVMNTEAFF
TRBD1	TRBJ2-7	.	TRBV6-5	TGTGCCAGCAGCAGGGGACAGCACTACGAGCAGTACTTC	CASSRGQHYEQYF
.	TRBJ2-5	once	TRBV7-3	TGTGCCAGCAGCTTACGTGCAGGCAGGGAGACCCAGTACTTC	CASSLRAGRETQYF
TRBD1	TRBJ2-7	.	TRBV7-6	TGTGCCAGCAGCCGGGGACAGGGGGGGTCCTACGAGCAGTACTTC	CASSRGQGGSYEQYF
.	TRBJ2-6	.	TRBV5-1	TGCGCCAGCAGCTTGGAACAGATGAGCTCTGGGGCCAACGTCCTGACTTTC	CASSLEQMSSGANVLTF
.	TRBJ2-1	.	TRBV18	TGTGCCAGCTCACCTAACAAACGCAATGAGCAGTTCTTC	CASSPNKRNEQFF